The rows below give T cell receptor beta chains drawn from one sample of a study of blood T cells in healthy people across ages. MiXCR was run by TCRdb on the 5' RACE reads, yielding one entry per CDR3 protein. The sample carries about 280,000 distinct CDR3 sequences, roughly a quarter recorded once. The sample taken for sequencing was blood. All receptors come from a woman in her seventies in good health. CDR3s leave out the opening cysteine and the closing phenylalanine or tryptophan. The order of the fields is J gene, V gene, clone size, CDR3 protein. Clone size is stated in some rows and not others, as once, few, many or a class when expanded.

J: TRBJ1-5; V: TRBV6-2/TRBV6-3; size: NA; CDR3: ASSYSRNGRGNQPQH
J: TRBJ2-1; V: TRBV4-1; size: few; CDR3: ASSQVIVSEQF
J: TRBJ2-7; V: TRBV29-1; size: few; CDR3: SVEKGPYEQY
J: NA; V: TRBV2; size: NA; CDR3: ASNGGLISEQF
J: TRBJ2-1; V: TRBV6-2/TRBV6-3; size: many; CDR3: ATQDRHGGHNEQF
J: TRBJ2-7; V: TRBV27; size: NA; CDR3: ASSPTQAGEVYEQY
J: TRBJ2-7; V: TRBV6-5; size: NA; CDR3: ASSYTDGANQY
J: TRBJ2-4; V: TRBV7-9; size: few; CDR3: ASSFTTGQGGFIQY
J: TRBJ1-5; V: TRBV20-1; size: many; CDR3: SAPVGVWQPQH
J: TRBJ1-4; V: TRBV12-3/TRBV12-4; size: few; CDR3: ASSLHGDNEKLF
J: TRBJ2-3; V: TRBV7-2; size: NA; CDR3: ASSSDGGRARSDTQY
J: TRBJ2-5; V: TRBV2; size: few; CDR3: ASNPSRLAGETQY
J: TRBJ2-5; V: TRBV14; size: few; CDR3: ASSQGTVWQETQY
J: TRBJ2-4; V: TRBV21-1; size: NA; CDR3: ASSKARGAC
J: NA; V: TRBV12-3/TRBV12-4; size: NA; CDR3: ASSTGTGFFEQY
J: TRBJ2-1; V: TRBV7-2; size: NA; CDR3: ASSNDPTGLAGPQF
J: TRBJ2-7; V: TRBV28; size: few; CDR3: ASNPLSSYEQY
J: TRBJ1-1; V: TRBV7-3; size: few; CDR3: ASSFDLDPNTEAF
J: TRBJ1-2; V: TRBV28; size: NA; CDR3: ASSPDLGQLNYGYT
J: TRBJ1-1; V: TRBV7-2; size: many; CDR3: ASSLEAGVREAF
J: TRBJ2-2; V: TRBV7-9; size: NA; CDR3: ASRNYSVGELF
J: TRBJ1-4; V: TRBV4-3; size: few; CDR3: ASSQGQDGKLF
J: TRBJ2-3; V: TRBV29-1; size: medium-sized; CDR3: SVDTGSTDTQY
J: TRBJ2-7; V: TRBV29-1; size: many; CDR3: SVRGHTSTYEQY
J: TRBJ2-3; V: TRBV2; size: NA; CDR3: ASSVLAGPSDTQY
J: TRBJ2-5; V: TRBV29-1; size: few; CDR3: SVTTETQY
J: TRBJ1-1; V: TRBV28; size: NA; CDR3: ASISGQHTEAF
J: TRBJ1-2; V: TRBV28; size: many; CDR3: ASTAPDRGRGYT
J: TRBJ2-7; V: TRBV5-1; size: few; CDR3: ASSLGRSLYEQY
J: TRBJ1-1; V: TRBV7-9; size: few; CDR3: ASSLHDTEAF
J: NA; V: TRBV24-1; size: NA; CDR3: ATSDPGTSPNEQF
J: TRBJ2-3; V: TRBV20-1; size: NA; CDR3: SARTGTSGFTDTQY
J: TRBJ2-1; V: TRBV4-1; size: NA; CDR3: ASSPTLLLAVPRNYNEQF
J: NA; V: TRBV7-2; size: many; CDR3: ASSDLARQF
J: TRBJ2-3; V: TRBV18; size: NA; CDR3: ASSPPVIAGESTDTQY
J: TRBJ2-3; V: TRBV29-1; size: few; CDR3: STDGGGGSDTQY
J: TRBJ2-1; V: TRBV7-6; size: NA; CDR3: ASSWLGSNNEQF
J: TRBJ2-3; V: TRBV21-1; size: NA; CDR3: ASSAKTGEPTTDTQY
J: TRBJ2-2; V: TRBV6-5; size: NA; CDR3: ASSSGNTGELF
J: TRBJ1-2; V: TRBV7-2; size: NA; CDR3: ASSFPHPGQNYGYT